A few counts support the clone carrying this T cell receptor beta chain. Its cognate antigen is unknown. Using a J-beta primer mix together with a sample-barcoded 5' primer, a second PCR was run for roughly 6 to 11 cycles. TCRdb independently ran MiXCR on the 5' RACE reads; one entry per CDR3 protein. This sample has about 570,000 distinct CDR3 sequences, with 25% to 35% found just once. This CDR3 is built from 16 residues. The trim removed 2 bases at V and 5 bases at J, leaving 8 bases unmatched. Looked up from germline, CDR1 is LGHNA and CDR2 is YSLEER. The sample belongs to a study of blood T cells in healthy people across ages. Study findings and constraints: Naive CD4+ cells and diversity were both higher in long-lived donors than in aged donors.

Each individual donor underwent a draw of around 9.8 milliliters of peripheral blood. The sample was also reused in another study, on T cells of mothers and their children.

Specimen: blood. The chain joins TRBV4-3 to TRBJ1-4; TRBD1 aligns across 7 bases. This receptor was obtained from a boy between 2 and 15 years old in good health. The CDR3 DNA follows: TGCGCCAGCAGCCAACCAACCAGGGGGAGGAATGAAAAACTGTTTTTT. It translates to CASSQPTRGRNEKLFF.